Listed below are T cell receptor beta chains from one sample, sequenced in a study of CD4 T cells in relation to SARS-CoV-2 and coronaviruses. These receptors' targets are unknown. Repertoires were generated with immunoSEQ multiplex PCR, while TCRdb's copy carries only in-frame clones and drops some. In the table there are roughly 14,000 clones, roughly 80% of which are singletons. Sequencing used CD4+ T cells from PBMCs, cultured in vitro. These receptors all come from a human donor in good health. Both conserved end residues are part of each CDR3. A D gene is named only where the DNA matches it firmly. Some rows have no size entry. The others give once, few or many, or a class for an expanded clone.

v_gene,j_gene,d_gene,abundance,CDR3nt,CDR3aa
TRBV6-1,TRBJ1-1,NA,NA,TGTGCCAGCAGTGAGGCGGGGAGGACTGAAGCTTTCTTT,CASSEAGRTEAFF
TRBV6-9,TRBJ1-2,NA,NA,TGTGCCAGCAGTTACGGATTACCGGGCGACTATGGCTACACCTTC,CASSYGLPGDYGYTF
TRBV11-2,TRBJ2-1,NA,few,TGTGCCAGCAGCTTTTATAGCGAATCGCAGTTCTTC,CASSFYSESQFF
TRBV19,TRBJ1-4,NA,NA,TGTGCCAGTAGTACCCCCCGGACGGAGCCAACTAATGAAAAACTGTTTTTT,CASSTPRTEPTNEKLFF
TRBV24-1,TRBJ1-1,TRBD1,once,TGTGCCACCAGTCCGGACAGGGGTACTGAAGCTTTCTTT,CATSPDRGTEAFF
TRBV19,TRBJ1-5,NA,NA,TGTGCCAGTAGCCCAGCGCCTAGCACCGTTTCGCCCCAGCATTTT,CASSPAPSTVSPQHF
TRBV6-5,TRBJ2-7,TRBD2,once,TGTGCCAGCAGTCGAACGGGACTAGTCTACGAGCAGTACTTC,CASSRTGLVYEQYF
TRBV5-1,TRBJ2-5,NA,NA,TGCGCCAGCAGCCCGATGTACCAAGAGACCCAGTACTTC,CASSPMYQETQYF
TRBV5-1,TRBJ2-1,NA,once,TGCGCCAGCAGCGCGGGACAGACTTCTACTGTCGGGCAGTTCTTC,CASSAGQTSTVGQFF
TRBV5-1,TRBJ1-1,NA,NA,TGCGCCAGCAGCTTGGAGGCAGGGGTAAACACTGAAGCTTTCTTT,CASSLEAGVNTEAFF
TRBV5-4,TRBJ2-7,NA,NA,TGTGCCAGCAGCTCAAACGGCAGAGAGTACGAGCAGTACTTC,CASSSNGREYEQYF
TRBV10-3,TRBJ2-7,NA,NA,TGTGCCATCAGTCAAGACCTCTACGAGCAGTACTTC,CAISQDLYEQYF
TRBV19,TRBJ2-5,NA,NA,TGTGCCAGTAGTATTGGAGTAAGACAAGAGACCCAGTACTTC,CASSIGVRQETQYF
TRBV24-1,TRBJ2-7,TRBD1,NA,TGTGCCACCGGGACAGGGTCCAACGAGCAGTACTTC,CATGTGSNEQYF
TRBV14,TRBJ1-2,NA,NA,TGTGCCAGCAGCCTCGGGACTCTTCCGGATTACTATGGCTACACCTTC,CASSLGTLPDYYGYTF
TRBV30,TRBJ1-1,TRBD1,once,TGTGCCTGGAGTGGTCCAGGGGGCACTGAAGCTTTCTTT,CAWSGPGGTEAFF
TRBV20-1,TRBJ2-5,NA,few,TGCAGTGCTAGAGATCTTAGTACCCAGTACTTC,CSARDLSTQYF
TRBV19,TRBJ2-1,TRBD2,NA,TGTGCCAGTAGTATGGGACCAGCGGGAGTAAATGAGCAGTTCTTC,CASSMGPAGVNEQFF
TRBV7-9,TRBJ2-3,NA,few,TGTGCCAGCAGCTTAGCTGGGGTGGGAGATACGCAGTATTTT,CASSLAGVGDTQYF
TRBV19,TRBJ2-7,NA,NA,TGTGCCAGTAGGAGCCCGAGCTCCTACGAGCAGTACTTC,CASRSPSSYEQYF
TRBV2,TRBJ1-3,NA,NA,TGTGCCAGCAGTCCGGACAGATTGGCTGGAAACACCATATATTTT,CASSPDRLAGNTIYF
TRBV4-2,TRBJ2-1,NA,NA,TGTGCCAGCAGCCAAGATATGAACTCCTACAATGAGCAGTTCTTC,CASSQDMNSYNEQFF
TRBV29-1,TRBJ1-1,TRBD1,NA,TGCAGCGTTTATACAGGGGGAAGTGAAGCTTTCTTT,CSVYTGGSEAFF
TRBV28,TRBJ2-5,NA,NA,TGTGCCAGCAGTTTAGCGGGGACACAAGAGACCCAGTACTTC,CASSLAGTQETQYF
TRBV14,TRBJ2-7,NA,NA,TGTGCCAGCAGCAGGAGCTCCTACGAGCAGTACTTC,CASSRSSYEQYF
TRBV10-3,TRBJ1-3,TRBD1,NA,TGTGCCATCATGCGGGGGGGACAGGTGCACTCTGGAAACACCATATATTTT,CAIMRGGQVHSGNTIYF
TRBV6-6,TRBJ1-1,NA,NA,TGTGCCAGCAGTGTGAGGACGGTGAACACTGAAGCTTTCTTT,CASSVRTVNTEAFF
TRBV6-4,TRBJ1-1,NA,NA,TGTGCCAGCAGGGGCGGCGCTACAGGGCGGGTCACTGAAGCTTTCTTT,CASRGGATGRVTEAFF
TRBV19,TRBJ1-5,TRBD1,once,TGTGCCAGTAGTGGGTCAGGGGGAGGACAGCCCCAGCATTTT,CASSGSGGGQPQHF
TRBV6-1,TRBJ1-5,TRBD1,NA,TGTGCCAGCAGTGAAGGGACAGGGGGCATTCAGCCCCAGCATTTT,CASSEGTGGIQPQHF
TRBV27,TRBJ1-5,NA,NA,TGTGCCAGCTCAACATCTGCCGGGCCCCAGCATTTT,CASSTSAGPQHF
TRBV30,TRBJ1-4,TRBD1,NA,TGTGCCTGGACGGCAGGGGGCGCGGGTAATGAAAAACTGTTTTTT,CAWTAGGAGNEKLFF
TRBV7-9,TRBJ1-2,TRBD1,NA,TGTGCCAGCACCCACCGGGACAGGGGCATCTATGGCTACACCTTC,CASTHRDRGIYGYTF
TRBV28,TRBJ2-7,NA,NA,TGTGCCAGCAGTCCCGGGGACGCCCGGAACTCCTACGAGCAGTACTTC,CASSPGDARNSYEQYF
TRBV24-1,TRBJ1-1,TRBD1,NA,TGTGCCACCAGGGACAGGGGGGAGAACACTGAAGCTTTCTTT,CATRDRGENTEAFF
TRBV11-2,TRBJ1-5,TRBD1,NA,TGTGCCAGCAGCTTAGGGGACAGGGGTGGCCTGGACCAGCCCCAGCATTTT,CASSLGDRGGLDQPQHF
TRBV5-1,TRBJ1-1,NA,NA,TGCGCCAGCAGCTCATTGACAGCTCGCCGGACCAACACTGAAGCTTTCTTT,CASSSLTARRTNTEAFF
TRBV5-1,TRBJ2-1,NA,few,TGCGCCAGCAGCCAGGACTCGACGATCAATGAGCAGTTCTTC,CASSQDSTINEQFF
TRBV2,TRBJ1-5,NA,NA,TGTGCCAGCAGTGAGGGGAATCAGCCCCAGCATTTT,CASSEGNQPQHF
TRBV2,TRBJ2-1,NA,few,TGTGCCAGCCCCGGGGGTAACCTAGGCAACAATGAGCAGTTCTTC,CASPGGNLGNNEQFF
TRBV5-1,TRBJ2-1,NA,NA,TGCGCCAGCAGCTTGGCCTTCGGGGTTAGCTCCTACAATGAGCAGTTCTTC,CASSLAFGVSSYNEQFF
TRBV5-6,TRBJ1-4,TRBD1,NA,TGTGCCAGCAGCCTCAAGACAGGGCGAGCTAACTTAAATGAAAAACTGTTTTTT,CASSLKTGRANLNEKLFF
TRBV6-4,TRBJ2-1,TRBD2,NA,TGTGCCAGCAGTGAGGCTAGCGGGAGCTGGAATGAGCAGTTCTTC,CASSEASGSWNEQFF
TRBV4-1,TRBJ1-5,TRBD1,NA,TGCGCCAGCAGCCCACAGACAGGGGGGAGCAATCAGCCCCAGCATTTT,CASSPQTGGSNQPQHF
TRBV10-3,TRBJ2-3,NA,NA,TGTGCCATCAGTTCGGGGGGCGGCACAGATACGCAGTATTTT,CAISSGGGTDTQYF
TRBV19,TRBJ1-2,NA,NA,TGTGCCAGTAGTAGCGACAGGATCTATGGCTACACCTTC,CASSSDRIYGYTF
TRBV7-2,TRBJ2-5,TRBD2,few,TGTGCCAGCAGCTTAATGACTAGCGGCCAAGAGACCCAGTACTTC,CASSLMTSGQETQYF